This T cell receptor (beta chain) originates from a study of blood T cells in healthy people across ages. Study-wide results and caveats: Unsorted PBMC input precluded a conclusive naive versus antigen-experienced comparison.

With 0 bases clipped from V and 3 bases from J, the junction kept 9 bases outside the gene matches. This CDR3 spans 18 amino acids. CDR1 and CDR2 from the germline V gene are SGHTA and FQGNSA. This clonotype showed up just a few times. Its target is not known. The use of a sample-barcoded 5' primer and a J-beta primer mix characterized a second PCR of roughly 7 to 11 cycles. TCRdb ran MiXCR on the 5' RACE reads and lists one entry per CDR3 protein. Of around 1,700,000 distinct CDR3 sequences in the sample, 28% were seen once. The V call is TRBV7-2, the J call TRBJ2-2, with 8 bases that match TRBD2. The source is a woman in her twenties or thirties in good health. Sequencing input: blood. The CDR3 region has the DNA TGTGCCAGCAGCTTAGCCGCTCAGCGGGAGCGTCACACCGGGGAGCTGTTTTTT. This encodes CASSLAAQRERHTGELFF.